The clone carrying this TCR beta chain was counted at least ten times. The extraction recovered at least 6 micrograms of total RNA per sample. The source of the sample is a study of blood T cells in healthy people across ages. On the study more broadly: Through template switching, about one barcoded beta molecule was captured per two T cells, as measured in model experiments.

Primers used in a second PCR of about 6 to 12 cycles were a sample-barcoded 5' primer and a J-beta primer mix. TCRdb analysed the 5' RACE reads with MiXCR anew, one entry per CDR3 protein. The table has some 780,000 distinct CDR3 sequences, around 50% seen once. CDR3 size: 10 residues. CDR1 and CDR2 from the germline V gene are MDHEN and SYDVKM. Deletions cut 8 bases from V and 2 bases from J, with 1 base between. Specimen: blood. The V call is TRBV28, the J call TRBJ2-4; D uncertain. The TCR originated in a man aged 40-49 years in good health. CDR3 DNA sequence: TGTGCCAGCTCCAAAAACATTCAGTACTTC. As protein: CASSKNIQYF.